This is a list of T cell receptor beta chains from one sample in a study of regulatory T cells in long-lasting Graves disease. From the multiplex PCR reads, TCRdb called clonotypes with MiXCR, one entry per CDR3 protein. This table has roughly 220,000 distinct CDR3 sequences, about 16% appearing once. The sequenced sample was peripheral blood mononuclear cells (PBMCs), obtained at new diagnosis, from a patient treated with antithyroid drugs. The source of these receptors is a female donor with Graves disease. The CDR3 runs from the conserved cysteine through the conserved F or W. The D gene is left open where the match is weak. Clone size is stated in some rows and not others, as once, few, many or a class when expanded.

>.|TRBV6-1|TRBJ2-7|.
TGTGCCAGCCGAGCAGGAGACTTGGCCTACGAGCAGTACTTC
CASRAGDLAYEQYF
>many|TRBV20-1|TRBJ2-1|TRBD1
TGCAGTGCGAACGCGGACAGGGTCGATGAGCAGTTCTTC
CSANADRVDEQFF
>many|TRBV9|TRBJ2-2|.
TGTGCCAGCAGCGTAGAAGGGAGCGCTCTTAACACCGGGGAGCTGTTTTTT
CASSVEGSALNTGELFF
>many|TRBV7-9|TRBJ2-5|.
TGTGCCAGCATCTCCTCAGGGGCAACGTACCAAGAGACCCAGTACTTC
CASISSGATYQETQYF
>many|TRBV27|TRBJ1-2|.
TGTGCCAGCACTCTGGTTGGGGGGCGCAACTATGGCTACACCTTC
CASTLVGGRNYGYTF
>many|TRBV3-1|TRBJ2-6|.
TGTGCCAGCAGCCAAGCAGGGGTTTCTGGGGCCAACGTCCTGACTTTC
CASSQAGVSGANVLTF
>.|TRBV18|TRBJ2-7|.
TGTGCCAGCTCAGCCGGGAAGGACGAGCAGTACTTC
CASSAGKDEQYF
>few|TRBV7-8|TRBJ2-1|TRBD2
TGTGCCAGCAGCTCCCGTTCGGCTAGCGGGGTTTCCTACAATGAGCAGTTCTTC
CASSSRSASGVSYNEQFF
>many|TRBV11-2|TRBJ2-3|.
TGTGCCAGCAGCCCGACCCGGGCCCGCAACACGCAGTATTTT
CASSPTRARNTQYF
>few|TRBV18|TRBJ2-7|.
TGTGCCAGCTCACCGGGACAGGGCGGGACTAGAGGCGAGCAGTACTTC
CASSPGQGGTRGEQYF
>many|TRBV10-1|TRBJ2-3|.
TGCGCCAGCAGTGATACGGTCCGCACAGATACGCAGTATTTT
CASSDTVRTDTQYF